This TCR beta chain is from a study of high-grade serous ovarian cancer treatment subgroups. As for the study in general: Samples averaged around 14,000 reads and 7,000 or so unique TCR beta rearrangements. Study-level points and caveats: CDR1 and CDR2 were left unanalyzed; analyses focused on CDR3. Same-patient tumor repertoires overlapped at roughly 0.1 to 0.85; different patients barely overlapped.

Generated by immunoSEQ multiplex PCR, the TCRdb table keeps only in-frame clones and is missing some. The sample yields about 18,000 clones, approximately 81% seen once. Tumor samples were obtained before definitive surgery or chemotherapy. Regarding this clone: Its cognate antigen is unknown.

Per germline, CDR1 SGHTS and CDR2 YDEGEE. V lost 3 bases and J 8 bases, leaving 17 bases between the germline ends. This CDR3 comprises 15 residues. This receptor was identified in a human donor with high-grade serous ovarian cancer. The sample consisted of tumor tissue. The rearrangement uses TRBV5-8 and TRBJ1-4; D perhaps matches TRBD1 (5 bases). The DNA of the CDR3 is TGTGCCAGCAGCTCCCTTTCGGGGGTTGCGGAAAAACTGTTTTTT. It codes for CASSSLSGVAEKLFF. The variable domain in full, with the rest retrieved from reference TRBV5-8 and TRBJ1-4, is EAGVTQSPTHLIKTRGQQATLRCSPISGHTSVYWYQQALGLGLQFLLWYDEGEERNRGNFPPRFSGRQFPNYSSELNVNALELEDSALYLCASSSLSGVAEKLFFGSGTQLSVL.